The 13 T cell receptor beta chains listed next were all sequenced from one sample in a study of Ad26.COV2.S vaccination and SARS-CoV-2 variants (dated by TCRdb to 2020 to 2023). The library was built by means of the immunoSEQ multiplex PCR assay. The table was pulled from immuneACCESS by TCRdb, which kept in-frame rearrangements only. Such tables lose some clones; where checked, under half of the loss comes from unresolved V genes, and the rest has no known cause. This sample is represented by some 190,000 clones; around 90% of them were singletons. 5% to 7% of the sample lies in the top ten. This specimen's time point label, per the study, means: individuals recovered from natural SARS-CoV-2 infection. The sequences come from peripheral blood, collected after recovery from COVID-19. The origin of the receptors is a human donor who had recovered from COVID-19.

This clone was counted a few times. This rearrangement joins TRBV30 to TRBJ1-1, with 10 bases aligning to TRBD1. The CDR3 loop spans 14 amino acids. J lost 5 bases, V lost 5 bases, and 8 bases had no gene match. Germline CDR1 is GTSNPN and CDR2 is SVGIG (reference sequence). CDR3 nucleotides: TGTGCCTGGGACTGGGGGACAGGGGAAACTGAAGCTTTCTTT. Translation gives CAWDWGTGETEAFF.

The chain carries TRBV28 and TRBJ1-4; tentatively, D is TRBD1 (6 bases). Looked up from germline, CDR1 is MDHEN and CDR2 is SYDVKM. There are 14 residues in the CDR3. V shed 2 bases and J shed 6 bases, with 10 bases lying between them. The CDR3 loop reads CASSLGGADEKLFF. The CDR3 coding sequence is TGTGCCAGCAGTTTAGGGGGGGCTGATGAAAAACTGTTTTTT.

V and J are TRBV19 and TRBJ2-1; the match to TRBD2 covers 10 bases. Germline V gene sequence: CDR1 LNHDA, CDR2 SQIVND (reference sequence). V was clipped by 4 bases and J by 3 bases; unmatched bases: 6. The CDR3 length is 16 residues. CDR3 in amino acids: CASSNPLAGVYNEQFF. CDR3 nucleotides: TGTGCCAGTAGTAATCCCCTAGCGGGAGTCTACAATGAGCAGTTCTTC.

CDR3 amino acids: CASSPPSGGRDTQYF. Written as DNA, the CDR3 is TGTGCCAGCAGTCCTCCTAGCGGGGGGAGAGATACGCAGTATTTT. V usage is TRBV28 and J usage is TRBJ2-3, with TRBD2 matching over 11 bases. J lost 5 bases, V lost 5 bases, and 6 bases had no gene match. Germline V gene data show CDR1 as MDHEN and CDR2 as SYDVKM. The CDR3 spans 15 residues. Full variable domain (outside the CDR3, taken from reference TRBV28 and TRBJ2-3): DVKVTQSSRYLVKRTGEKVFLECVQDMDHENMFWYRQDPGLGLRLIYFSYDVKMKEKGDIPEGYSVSREKKERFSLILESASTNQTSMYLCASSPPSGGRDTQYFGPGTRLTVL.

The J gene is TRBJ2-1, the V gene TRBV5-1; 9 bases map to TRBD1. This CDR3 comprises 15 residues. Trimming removed 4 bases from V and 12 bases from J; junction bases left unmatched: 14. Germline values: CDR1 SGHRS, CDR2 YFSETQ. The CDR3 region has the DNA TGCGCCAGCAGCGGTACAGGGGGCTTTTCTTTGGGGCAGTTCTTC. Translated, it gives CASSGTGGFSLGQFF.

The chain joins TRBV2 to TRBJ2-3; 7 nucleotides align to TRBD1. The V gene end was trimmed by 6 bases and the J gene end by 2 bases; junction bases not matched to a gene: 5. This CDR3 is 14 amino acids long. Per the germline V gene, CDR1 is SNHLY and CDR2 is FYNNEI. The CDR3 DNA sequence: TGTGCCAGCAGATACAGGGGACCCACAGATACGCAGTATTTT. This gives the protein CASRYRGPTDTQYF.

V and J are TRBV19 and TRBJ1-2; TRBD1 aligns across 10 bases. The V gene end was trimmed by 6 bases and the J gene end by 8 bases; junction bases not matched to a gene: 3. There are 12 residues in the CDR3. Germline V lookup: CDR1 LNHDA, CDR2 SQIVND (reference sequence). As DNA, the CDR3 is TGTGCCAGTAGGGGGACAGGGGAAGGCTACACCTTC. It specifies CASRGTGEGYTF.

Remarks on this clone: Within the sample, other DNA sequences also encode this same CDR3. The chain uses TRBV2 and TRBJ2-1, with 7 nucleotides matching TRBD2. The V gene's germline CDR1 is SNHLY and CDR2 FYNNEI. Trimming removed 1 base from V and 6 bases from J; junction bases left unmatched: 3. The CDR3 length is 14 residues. Here the CDR3 DNA reads TGTGCCAGCAGTGAAGGACTAGCTGGCAATGAGCAGTTCTTC. Encoded protein: CASSEGLAGNEQFF.

The chain employs TRBV9 and TRBJ2-2; D is perhaps TRBD2 (6 bases). V was trimmed by 4 bases and J by 8 bases, leaving 15 bases between them. The CDR3 consists of 14 residues. The V gene's germline CDR1 is SGDLS and CDR2 YYNGEE. The CDR3 here is CASSPGDRVGELFF. The CDR3, as DNA: TGTGCCAGCAGCCCGGGGGATAGGGTAGGGGAGCTGTTTTTT.

The CDR3 spells CASSPQTLNTEAFF. The CDR3 DNA sequence: TGTGCCAGCAGCCCTCAAACTTTGAACACTGAAGCTTTCTTT. The chain has TRBV7-9 and TRBJ1-1, with unresolved D. Trimming cost V 5 bases and J 0 bases, with 10 bases left between them. The CDR3 spans 14 residues. Germline V gene data show CDR1 as SEHNR and CDR2 as FQNEAQ (reference sequence).

This chain links TRBV4-1 with TRBJ2-4, with 7 bases fitting TRBD2. The germline V gene has CDR1 MGHRA and CDR2 YSYEKL. After removal of 1 base from V and 7 bases from J, the junction contained 13 bases not matched to a gene. The CDR3 is made up of 17 amino acids. DNA of the CDR3: TGCGCCAGCAGCCAAGGGGGCCTAGCGGACAAAGGGAACATTCAGTACTTC. It translates to CASSQGGLADKGNIQYF.

The rearrangement joins TRBV27 to TRBJ2-7; D is unclear. The CDR3 is 13 residues long. The germline V gene has CDR1 MNHEY and CDR2 SMNVEV (reference sequence). The V end lost 8 bases, the J end lost 1 base, and 12 bases lay between the germline ends. The CDR3 DNA is TGTGCCAGCGGCCCTACGCCATCCTACGAGCAGTACTTC. This sequence encodes CASGPTPSYEQYF.

The chain links TRBV27 to TRBJ2-5; D gene uncertain. V lost 6 bases and J 0 bases, leaving 11 bases between the germline ends. Per germline, CDR1 MNHEY and CDR2 SMNVEV (reference sequence). The CDR3 covers 14 residues. The CDR3 nucleotides read TGTGCCAGCAGCCAAACAGCCAACCAAGAGACCCAGTACTTC. Protein product: CASSQTANQETQYF.